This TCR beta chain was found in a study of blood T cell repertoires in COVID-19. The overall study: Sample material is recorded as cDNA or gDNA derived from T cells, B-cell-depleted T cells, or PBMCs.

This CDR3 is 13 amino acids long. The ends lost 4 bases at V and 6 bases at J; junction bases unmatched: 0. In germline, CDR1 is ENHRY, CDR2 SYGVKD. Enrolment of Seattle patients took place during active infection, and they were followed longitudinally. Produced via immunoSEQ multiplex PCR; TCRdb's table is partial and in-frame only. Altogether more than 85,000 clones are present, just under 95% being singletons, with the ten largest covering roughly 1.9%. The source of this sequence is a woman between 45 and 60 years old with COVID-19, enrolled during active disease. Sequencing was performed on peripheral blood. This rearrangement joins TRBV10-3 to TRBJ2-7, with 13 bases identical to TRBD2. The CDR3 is CAISGTSGGEQYF. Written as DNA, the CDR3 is TGTGCCATCAGTGGGACTAGCGGGGGCGAGCAGTACTTC.